This T cell receptor beta chain is from a study of early T cells in non-severe SARS-CoV-2 infection. The junction had 10 bases not matched to a gene; V was cut back by 6 bases and J by 5 bases. Germline V lookup: CDR1 DFQATT, CDR2 SNEGSKA (reference sequence). The CDR3 covers 15 residues. Overall study findings and caveats: VDJdb-based matching was biased toward anti-spike CD8 responses and missed private and CD4 specificities.

In the library, individual cDNA molecules carried attached unique molecular identifiers. TCRdb redid the calling of the 5' RACE reads with MiXCR, one entry per CDR3 protein. The repertoire holds under 80,000 distinct CDR3 sequences, under 15% seen once, with less than 6% in the top ten. This clonotype was observed at least ten times. Its cognate antigen is unknown. This chain links TRBV20-1 with TRBJ2-2, with TRBD2 matching over 9 bases. The TCR comes from an adult who was a healthcare worker with PCR-confirmed SARS-CoV-2 infection or an uninfected control (not recorded which). The sequencing sample was made of whole blood. The CDR3 DNA follows: TGCAGTGCCCTAGCGGGGTACGGAGCGACCGGGGAGCTGTTTTTT. This translates into CSALAGYGATGELFF.